The following is a T cell receptor beta chain sequence with its context. The germline V gene has CDR1 DFQATT and CDR2 SNEGSKA (reference sequence). V was shortened by 3 bases and J by 4 bases, with 12 bases between the two germline ends. This CDR3 is built from 13 residues. The sample is drawn from a study of blood T cell repertoires in COVID-19. Method: immunoSEQ multiplex PCR; TCRdb's copy keeps in-frame clones and lacks some. The sample holds roughly 240,000 clones; about 85% are singletons and the top ten take about 3.5%. The source of this sequence is a man younger than 35 with active or convalescent COVID-19. Material: peripheral blood. V is TRBV20-1 and J is TRBJ2-5, with TRBD2 as a possible D gene (5 bases). The CDR3 sequence is CSASEEGGETQYF. The DNA for the CDR3 is TGCAGTGCTAGTGAAGAGGGCGGAGAGACCCAGTACTTC.